A single sample is the source of the 22 T cell receptor beta chains below, sequenced in a study of metastatic and nonmetastatic thyroid tumors. With MiXCR, TCRdb reprocessed the PCR reads. The table shows tens of thousands of clones, with 24% occurring only once. Patients were all untreated before their thyroid surgery. Sequencing was done on a sample of tumor tissue. These receptors were taken from a female donor with papillary thyroid cancer or a benign thyroid nodule (not recorded which). Some clones in this sample may be carry-over from other donors' samples.

The genes are TRBV20-1 and TRBJ2-2, with TRBD2 matching 11 bases. The germline V gene has CDR1 DFQATT and CDR2 SNEGSKA (reference sequence). The length of the CDR3 is 16 residues. The trim removed 3 bases at V and 0 bases at J, leaving 3 bases unmatched. The DNA of the CDR3 is TGCAGTGCTAGGGCTAGCGGGAGGTCGAACACCGGGGAGCTGTTTTTT. It encodes CSARASGRSNTGELFF.

This clone was seen only a few times. One end of the junction does not line up with germline, which may come from a read error. J is TRBJ2-3 and V is TRBV28; 11 positions agree with TRBD2. CDR1 and CDR2 (germline): MDHEN, SYDVKM. This CDR3 is 19 amino acids long. The CDR3 loop is CASSPNIALLAGVPDTQYF. The CDR3 bases are TGTGCCAGCAGTCCCAATATCGCCTTACTAGCGGGAGTCCCAGATACTCAGTATTTT.

The sample holds a few counts of this clone. The chain combines TRBV6-4 with TRBJ2-3; 9 nucleotides line up with TRBD2. Germline V gene sequence: CDR1 MRHNA, CDR2 SNTAGT. This CDR3 is 16 amino acids long. V shed 6 bases, J shed 2 bases, and the junction held 9 bases outside the gene matches. CDR3 sequence reads: CASSLTSGSPTDTQYF. CDR3 sequence (DNA): TGTGCCAGCAGCCTGACTAGCGGTAGCCCCACAGATACGCAGTATTTT.

In its sample, this clone was seen many times. The rearrangement joins TRBV15 to TRBJ1-2, with D perhaps TRBD1 (6 bases). Trimming took off 2 bases at V and 7 bases at J, with 17 bases between the two ends. Germline values: CDR1 LNHNV, CDR2 YYDKDF (reference sequence). The CDR3 loop spans 15 amino acids. The CDR3 bases are TGTGCCACCAGCAGAAGGACAGCGGGAGAAGCTGGCTACACCTTC. As protein: CATSRRTAGEAGYTF.

Note on this clone: Germline and junction disagree at one end, which may indicate a read error. The rearrangement joins TRBV15 to TRBJ2-7; tentatively, D is TRBD2 (6 bases). Per the germline V gene, CDR1 is LNHNV and CDR2 is YYDKDF (reference sequence). The CDR3 sequence is 13 residues long. The CDR3 coding sequence is TGTGCCACCAGCAGATTCAGGAGGGACGACCAGTACTTC. Translating gives CATSRFRRDDQYF.

The genes are TRBV28 and TRBJ2-7, with D tentatively TRBD2 (6 bases). Trimming left V 1 base short and J 3 bases short, with 16 bases between. Germline V gene lookup returns CDR1 MDHEN and CDR2 SYDVKM. The CDR3 is 16 amino acids. The CDR3 DNA reads as TGTGCCAGCAGTTTATCGGAGGCGGGAACGCACTACGAGCAGTACTTC. Residues: CASSLSEAGTHYEQYF.

This clone has a handful of counts. The rearrangement joins TRBV6-2 or TRBV6-3 to TRBJ2-7; no clear D gene. Trimming removed 5 bases at V and 4 bases at J, with 6 bases between. This CDR3 contains 11 residues. The germline V gene has CDR1 MNHEY and CDR2 SVGEGT. The CDR3 DNA reads TGTGCCAGCAGTCCGAGATACGAGCAGTACTTC. Protein product: CASSPRYEQYF.

This clone is judged medium-sized. The gene calls are TRBV12-3 or TRBV12-4 and TRBJ1-5; no firm D call. Trimming stripped 2 bases from V and 0 bases from J, with 11 bases between. This CDR3 spans 16 amino acids. DNA for the CDR3: TGTGCCAGCAGTTTAAAATTCGGGTATAGCAATCAGCCCCAGCATTTT. As protein: CASSLKFGYSNQPQHF.

The V call is TRBV7-8, the J call TRBJ1-1; D is uncertain. V dropped 1 base and J dropped 1 base, with 7 bases sitting between them. Germline CDR1 SGHVS, CDR2 FQNEAQ. The CDR3 extends over 14 amino acids. This CDR3 reads CASSLGDTNTEAFF. The CDR3 DNA is TGTGCCAGCAGCTTAGGAGATACGAACACTGAAGCTTTCTTT.

The V gene is TRBV19, the J gene TRBJ2-7, with D possibly matching TRBD1 (6 bases). CDR1 LNHDA and CDR2 SQIVND come from the germline V gene (reference sequence). This CDR3 comprises 14 residues. V lost 1 base and J lost 5, with 12 bases in between. In nucleotides, the CDR3 is TGTGCCAGTAGTATAGTGGAAAGACAGGACGAGCAGTACTTC. Translating gives CASSIVERQDEQYF. The variable domain in full, completed from reference TRBV19 and TRBJ2-7, reads DGGITQSPKYLFRKEGQNVTLSCEQNLNHDAMYWYRQDPGQGLRLIYYSQIVNDFQKGDIAEGYSVSREKKESFPLTVTSAQKNPTAFYLCASSIVERQDEQYFGPGTRLTVT.

This rearrangement joins TRBV19 to TRBJ2-1; the D is unclear. The CDR3 is made up of 12 amino acids. CDR1 is LNHDA, CDR2 SQIVND, per germline (reference sequence). Trimming stripped 8 bases from V and 4 bases from J, with 9 bases between. CDR3 region: CASSSLYNEQFF. CDR3 DNA sequence: TGTGCCAGTTCTTCCCTTTACAATGAGCAGTTCTTC. The variable domain in full, with the rest retrieved from reference TRBV19 and TRBJ2-1, is DGGITQSPKYLFRKEGQNVTLSCEQNLNHDAMYWYRQDPGQGLRLIYYSQIVNDFQKGDIAEGYSVSREKKESFPLTVTSAQKNPTAFYLCASSSLYNEQFFGPGTRLTVL.

Details on this clone: Sequence at one end of the junction differs from germline and may be a read error. This chain joins TRBV20-1 and TRBJ1-1; the match to TRBD1 covers 7 bases. Germline CDR1 reads DFQATT; CDR2 reads SNEGSKA (reference sequence). The CDR3 runs 16 residues. DNA for the CDR3: TGCAGTGCTAGCCAGAGAGGGGGCGAAGTGAAAACTGAAGCTTTCTTT. The encoded protein is CSASQRGGEVKTEAFF.

This clone appeared many times. Germline and junction disagree at one end, which may indicate a read error. The chain has TRBV3-1 and TRBJ2-5; 12 nucleotides line up with TRBD2. Germline V gene data show CDR1 as LGHDT and CDR2 as YNNKEL (reference sequence). The CDR3 covers 16 residues. This CDR3 reads CAGSQGTSGGLETQYF. The CDR3 DNA follows: TGTGCCGGCAGCCAAGGAACTAGCGGGGGGTTGGAGACCCAGTACTTC.

This clone rates as medium-sized. This chain uses TRBV10-3 with TRBJ2-3; 7 bases fit TRBD1. Losses at the gene ends were 6 bases for V and 1 base for J; bases not matched to a gene: 13. Germline V gene sequence: CDR1 ENHRY, CDR2 SYGVKD. CDR3 size: 17 residues. The CDR3 here is CAIRDGARGSGTDTQYF. The CDR3 bases are TGTGCCATCAGAGATGGGGCCAGGGGGAGCGGCACAGATACGCAGTATTTT.

This clone was detected many times. The chain employs TRBV12-3 or TRBV12-4 and TRBJ2-2; 8 bases are a match to TRBD2. The CDR3 has 13 residues. With V trimmed by 6 bases and J by 8 bases, 5 bases remained unmatched. The CDR3 DNA reads as TGTGCCAGCAGAGAACGGGGGGGGGGGGAGCTGTTTTTT. Its protein is CASRERGGGELFF.

In this sample, this clone turned up many times. Just one base apart from a much larger clone, this may be a read error. The chain joins TRBV6-1 to TRBJ1-6; D gene ambiguous. The CDR3 has 14 amino acids. The V gene's germline CDR1 is MNHNS and CDR2 SASEGT. DNA for the CDR3: TGTGCCAGCACGCGAAGCTCCTATAATCCACCCCTCCACTTT. It translates to CASTRSSYNPPLHF.

This rearrangement joins TRBV20-1 to TRBJ1-2; 8 bases fit TRBD1. CDR1 and CDR2 (germline): DFQATT, SNEGSKA (reference sequence). V gave up 5 bases and J gave up 1 base; unmatched junction bases: 3. The CDR3 has 13 amino acids. The CDR3 region has the DNA TGCAGTGCTTACAGGGGGTTTAACTATGGCTACACCTTC. The encoded protein is CSAYRGFNYGYTF.

The rearrangement joins TRBV20-1 to TRBJ2-1, with D perhaps matching TRBD2 (6 bases). The V gene lost 3 bases and the J gene lost 3 bases, with 12 bases spanning the gap. Per germline, CDR1 DFQATT and CDR2 SNEGSKA (reference sequence). This CDR3 is built from 14 residues. The CDR3 DNA follows: TGCAGTGCTAGCGACGGGGGAGGCTACAATGAGCAGTTCTTC. It translates to CSASDGGGYNEQFF.

This clone has at least ten counts. The chain has TRBV24-1 and TRBJ2-3; D unresolved. V lost 3 bases and J 4 bases, leaving 10 bases between the germline ends. Per germline, CDR1 KGHDR and CDR2 SFDVKD. The CDR3 is 14 residues long. This CDR3 is CATSDRVGPDTQYF. The CDR3 bases are TGTGCCACCAGTGATAGGGTTGGTCCAGATACGCAGTATTTT.

The chain combines TRBV2 with TRBJ1-6; D ambiguous. Germline V lookup: CDR1 SNHLY, CDR2 FYNNEI. The length of the CDR3 is 13 residues. V was shortened by 7 bases and J by 8 bases, with 12 bases between the two germline ends. This CDR3 reads CASKGDEDSPLHF. The DNA of the CDR3 is TGTGCCAGCAAAGGAGATGAGGATTCACCCCTCCACTTT.

The chain links TRBV7-6 to TRBJ2-2, with TRBD1 as a possible D gene (6 bases). This CDR3 region has 14 residues. Germline V lookup: CDR1 SGHVS, CDR2 FNYEAQ. The V and J ends lost 1 base and 5 bases respectively, with 8 bases between them. The DNA of the CDR3 is TGTGCCAGCAGCTTAGAGGGGGAGACCGGGGAGCTGTTTTTT. Protein product: CASSLEGETGELFF.

The V call is TRBV6-1, the J call TRBJ2-7; D is tentatively TRBD1 or TRBD2 (5 bases each). CDR1 is MNHNS, CDR2 SASEGT, per germline. The CDR3 is 14 residues long. Trimming shortened V by 1 base and J by 2 bases, and 9 bases separated the two germline ends. CDR3 region: CASSEEPGPYEQYF. CDR3 DNA: TGTGCCAGCAGTGAAGAGCCGGGACCCTACGAGCAGTACTTC.